The rows below give T cell receptor beta chains drawn from one sample of a study of T cells in Graves' hyperthyroidism and ophthalmopathy. TCRdb redid the calling of the multiplex PCR reads with MiXCR, one entry per CDR3 protein. The sample lists fewer than 250,000 distinct CDR3 sequences; about 15% were seen once. The specimen was blood. The receptors come from a woman younger than 30 with Graves' ophthalmopathy. Both conserved end residues are part of each CDR3. The D gene is left open where the match is weak. The size entry is marked missing in some rows and otherwise reads once, few, many or a size class.

V gene: TRBV7-9
J gene: TRBJ2-2
clone size: .
D gene: .
CDR3 protein: CASSTKSGVPTGELFF
CDR3 DNA: TGTGCCAGCAGTACAAAATCGGGAGTCCCCACCGGGGAGCTGTTTTTT

V gene: TRBV6-1
J gene: TRBJ1-1
clone size: many
D gene: .
CDR3 protein: CASSDPSSGGTEAFF
CDR3 DNA: TGTGCCAGCAGTGACCCTAGTTCGGGGGGTACTGAAGCTTTCTTT

V gene: TRBV29-1
J gene: TRBJ2-1
clone size: .
D gene: TRBD2
CDR3 protein: CSVTPGLAGRNNEQFF
CDR3 DNA: TGCAGCGTTACTCCGGGACTAGCGGGACGAAACAATGAGCAGTTCTTC

V gene: TRBV7-9
J gene: TRBJ2-3
clone size: many
D gene: TRBD2
CDR3 protein: CASSLAASGTSTDTQYF
CDR3 DNA: TGTGCCAGCAGCTTAGCGGCTAGCGGGACTAGCACAGATACGCAGTATTTT

V gene: TRBV2
J gene: TRBJ2-5
clone size: many
D gene: TRBD2
CDR3 protein: CASSGGLAGGLETQYF
CDR3 DNA: TGTGCCAGCAGTGGCGGACTAGCGGGGGGGCTTGAGACCCAGTACTTC

V gene: TRBV19
J gene: TRBJ2-3
clone size: few
D gene: .
CDR3 protein: CASSIVGSRADTQYF
CDR3 DNA: TGTGCCAGTAGTATAGTGGGAAGTCGTGCAGATACGCAGTATTTT

V gene: TRBV3-1
J gene: TRBJ1-6
clone size: many
D gene: .
CDR3 protein: CASSQDGQNRVSPLHF
CDR3 DNA: TGTGCCAGCAGCCAAGATGGACAGAACAGAGTTTCACCCCTCCACTTT

V gene: TRBV6-4
J gene: TRBJ1-5
clone size: many
D gene: .
CDR3 protein: CASSDSRGAHSNQPQHF
CDR3 DNA: TGTGCCAGCAGTGACTCTAGGGGGGCACATAGCAATCAGCCCCAGCATTTT

V gene: TRBV18
J gene: TRBJ2-1
clone size: many
D gene: .
CDR3 protein: CASSPRTTVGYNEQFF
CDR3 DNA: TGTGCCAGCTCACCTAGGACGACGGTAGGCTACAATGAGCAGTTCTTC

V gene: TRBV30
J gene: TRBJ2-5
clone size: .
D gene: TRBD2
CDR3 protein: CAWSFPPGLEKETQYF
CDR3 DNA: TGTGCCTGGAGTTTCCCTCCGGGACTAGAGAAAGAGACCCAGTACTTC

V gene: TRBV7-6
J gene: TRBJ2-1
clone size: many
D gene: .
CDR3 protein: CASSSDSGEQFF
CDR3 DNA: TGTGCCAGCAGCTCCGACTCGGGTGAGCAGTTCTTC

V gene: TRBV9
J gene: TRBJ2-7
clone size: few
D gene: TRBD2
CDR3 protein: CASSPRTSGGEQYF
CDR3 DNA: TGTGCCAGCAGTCCAAGGACTAGCGGGGGCGAGCAGTACTTC

V gene: TRBV12-5
J gene: TRBJ1-1
clone size: .
D gene: .
CDR3 protein: CASGQDRTNTEAFF
CDR3 DNA: TGTGCTAGTGGTCAAGACAGGACTAACACTGAAGCTTTCTTT

V gene: TRBV11-2
J gene: TRBJ2-5
clone size: many
D gene: TRBD2
CDR3 protein: CASSFTLAGGPSETQYF
CDR3 DNA: TGTGCCAGCAGCTTTACTCTAGCGGGAGGGCCCTCAGAGACCCAGTACTTC

V gene: TRBV27
J gene: TRBJ2-2
clone size: many
D gene: TRBD2
CDR3 protein: CASTRQPLAGDSGELFF
CDR3 DNA: TGTGCCAGCACCCGACAACCTCTAGCGGGAGATTCCGGGGAGCTGTTTTTT

V gene: TRBV27
J gene: TRBJ1-1
clone size: many
D gene: .
CDR3 protein: CASSFARDTEAFF
CDR3 DNA: TGTGCCAGCAGTTTCGCCAGGGACACTGAAGCTTTCTTT

V gene: TRBV28
J gene: TRBJ2-7
clone size: many
D gene: .
CDR3 protein: CASSCGGHLHREQYF
CDR3 DNA: TGTGCCAGCAGTTGTGGCGGACATTTACATCGCGAGCAGTACTTC

V gene: TRBV30
J gene: TRBJ1-4
clone size: many
D gene: .
CDR3 protein: CAWSVDDTTNEKLFF
CDR3 DNA: TGTGCCTGGAGTGTAGACGACACAACTAATGAAAAACTGTTTTTT

V gene: TRBV5-4
J gene: TRBJ2-1
clone size: .
D gene: TRBD2
CDR3 protein: CAGSLAVRGSNNEPFF
CDR3 DNA: TGTGCCGGCAGCTTAGCCGTGCGGGGGAGCAACAATGAGCCGTTCTTC

V gene: TRBV13
J gene: TRBJ2-7
clone size: .
D gene: .
CDR3 protein: CASSVAAGEGYEQYF
CDR3 DNA: TGTGCCAGCAGCGTAGCGGCAGGGGAAGGCTACGAGCAGTACTTC

V gene: TRBV5-1
J gene: TRBJ2-7
clone size: many
D gene: TRBD1
CDR3 protein: CASSLRLDRGAEQYF
CDR3 DNA: TGCGCCAGCAGCTTGAGATTGGACAGGGGAGCGGAGCAGTACTTC

V gene: TRBV30
J gene: TRBJ2-7
clone size: many
D gene: .
CDR3 protein: CAWSATQGPNEQYF
CDR3 DNA: TGTGCCTGGAGTGCCACACAGGGACCCAACGAGCAGTACTTC